The clone carrying this TCR beta chain was detected a few times. V lost 2 bases to trimming and J lost 4 bases; unmatched junction nucleotides: 4. The CDR3 runs 16 residues. CDR1 is SGHRS and CDR2 is YFSETQ in the germline V gene. This sample was taken from a study of T cells after yellow fever vaccination. Using its own MiXCR run on the 5' RACE reads, TCRdb lists one record per CDR3 protein. The table has some 160,000 distinct CDR3 sequences, roughly a tenth seen once; the top ten hold around 40%. Material: CD8+ T cells sorted from PBMCs, obtained 45 days after the yellow fever booster vaccination. The chain joins TRBV5-1 to TRBJ1-6; the match to TRBD1 covers 9 bases. The receptor comes from a man between 18 and 29 years old who received the YFV17D yellow fever vaccine. CDR3 DNA sequence: TGCGCCAGCAGCTTCCGGGACAGGGATTATAATTCACCCCTCCACTTT. This encodes CASSFRDRDYNSPLHF.